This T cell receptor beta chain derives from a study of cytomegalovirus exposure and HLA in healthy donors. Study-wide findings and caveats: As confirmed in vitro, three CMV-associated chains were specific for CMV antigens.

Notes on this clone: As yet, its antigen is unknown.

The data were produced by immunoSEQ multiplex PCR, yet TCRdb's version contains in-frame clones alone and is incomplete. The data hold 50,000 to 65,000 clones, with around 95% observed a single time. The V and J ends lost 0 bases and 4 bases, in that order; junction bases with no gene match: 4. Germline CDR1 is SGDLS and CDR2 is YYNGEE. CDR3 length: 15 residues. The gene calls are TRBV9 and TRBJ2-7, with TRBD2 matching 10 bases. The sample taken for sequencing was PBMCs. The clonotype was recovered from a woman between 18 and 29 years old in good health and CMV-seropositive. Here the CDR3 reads CASSVDWTSGYEQYF. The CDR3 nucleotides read TGTGCCAGCAGCGTAGACTGGACTAGCGGTTACGAGCAGTACTTC.